This T cell receptor beta chain was obtained from a study of blood T cell repertoires in COVID-19 (dated by TCRdb to the early 2020s). At the level of the whole study: Collaborator samples came from the United States, Italy and Spain and covered acute and convalescent phases of COVID-19. The prospective study material was composed of cDNA or gDNA derived from T cells, B-cell-depleted T cells, or PBMCs. Subjects who had been exposed to COVID-19, were actively infected with it, or had recovered from it provided the deeply sampled blood TCRbeta repertoires that made up the dataset. The repertoires were made available in a free public database intended to serve as a resource for research on the immune response to SARS-CoV-2. The samples were drawn from two sources: the first 160 participants of the ongoing ImmuneRACE study, and 950 to 1,500 subjects contributed by 6 global collaborators. A de-identified subject ID, COVID-19 status, age in years and sex were almost always included in the sample metadata. Where available, HLA class I and class II types were taken from metadata supplied by the sample provider and were not determined by assay-based typing. General findings and caveats noted by the study authors: Clinical and demographic metadata were provided uncurated, with the amount varying by source and participant.

Reading the germline V gene (reference sequence) gives CDR1 SEHNR and CDR2 FQNEAQ. Reading from cysteine to phenylalanine, the CDR3 counts 16 amino acids. CDR3 DNA only is kept here, 48 bases in frame from base 1. Trimming accounts for 1 base at V and 6 bases at J, while the number of junction bases matched to no gene is 3. In Seattle, one collaborating source enrolled patients while the infection was active and tracked those patients longitudinally over the course of disease. Collaborating institutions collected whole blood in K2EDTA tubes following their own protocols. Collaborator samples were shipped for TCRbeta analysis as frozen whole blood, isolated PBMCs, or DNA extracted from either sample type. Ten or more counts support this clone. No cognate antigen has been identified for it. No quality values exist for individual bases; no much larger clone is one base distant. TCRbeta CDR3 regions were amplified from genomic DNA using the immunoSEQ Assay, a bias-controlled multiplex PCR. Per the source publication's procedure: The number of nucleated cells in each sample was estimated by amplification of reference gene primers within the assay. To quantify the absolute abundance of each unique TCRbeta CDR3 rearrangement, sequence reads were collapsed and filtered. For each sample, productive Simpson clonality was calculated by taking the square root of Simpson's diversity index across productive rearrangements. Imported from immuneACCESS, the table was reduced by TCRdb to in-frame sequences with V and J called. These copies leave out some clones; in studies compared against another copy, an unresolved V gene accounts for under half, and the cause of the remainder is not known. For V, J and clone size, that table is used; D and trimming come from the DNA. Present in this sample are about 300,000 clones, approximately 88% of which were seen just once. Around 1.6% of the sample goes to the ten largest clones.

Sequenced input: peripheral blood. This receptor was identified in a human donor with COVID-19, enrolled during active disease. The donor label of this sample is uncertain. The chain couples TRBV7-9 to TRBJ1-4, with 12 middle bases fitting TRBD1. CDR3 protein: CASSLGGQGAYEKLFF. In nucleotide form, the sequence is TGTGCCAGCAGCTTAGGGGGACAGGGGGCTTATGAAAAACTGTTTTTT. Beyond the CDR3, the reference TRBV7-9 and TRBJ1-4 genes provide the residues; the full variable domain reads: DTGVSQNPRHKITKRGQNVTFRCDPISEHNRLYWYRQTLGQGPEFLTYFQNEAQLEKSRLLSDRFSAERPKGSFSTLEIQRTEQGDSAMYLCASSLGGQGAYEKLFFGSGTQLSVL.